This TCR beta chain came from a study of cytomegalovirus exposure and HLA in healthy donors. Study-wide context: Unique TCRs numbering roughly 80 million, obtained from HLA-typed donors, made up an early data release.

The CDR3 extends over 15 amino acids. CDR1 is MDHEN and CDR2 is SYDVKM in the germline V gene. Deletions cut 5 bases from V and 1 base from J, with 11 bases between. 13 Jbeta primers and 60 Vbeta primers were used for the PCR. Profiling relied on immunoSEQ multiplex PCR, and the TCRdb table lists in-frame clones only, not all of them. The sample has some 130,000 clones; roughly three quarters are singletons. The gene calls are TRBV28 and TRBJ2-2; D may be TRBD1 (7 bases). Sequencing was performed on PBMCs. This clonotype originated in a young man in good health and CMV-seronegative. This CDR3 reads CASSPGDRNTGELFF. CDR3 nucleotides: TGTGCCAGCAGTCCGGGGGACAGGAACACCGGGGAGCTGTTTTTT.